This T cell receptor beta chain was sequenced in a study of T cells in localized non-small cell lung cancer. Profiled with immunoSEQ multiplex PCR; TCRdb holds only in-frame clones, not every one. The sample has around 130,000 clones; 89% are singletons. Between the trimmed V and J ends, which lost 1 base and 2 bases, there was a span of 12 bases. CDR3 size: 15 residues. Germline assignment: CDR1 SGHTA and CDR2 FQGNSA. This specimen was peripheral blood, taken before any cancer treatment. This chain uses TRBV7-2 with TRBJ2-7; D gene ambiguous. The source is a female donor over 55 with stage I lung adenocarcinoma. CDR3 sequence reads: CASSLVLEATYEQYF. CDR3 DNA sequence: TGTGCCAGCAGCTTAGTTTTGGAAGCAACCTACGAGCAGTACTTC.